This is a list of T cell receptor beta chains from one sample in a study of T-cell memory formation after mild COVID-19. TCRdb re-derived calls from the 5' RACE reads in MiXCR, one entry per CDR3 protein. The sample lists roughly 280,000 distinct CDR3 sequences, 15% to 20% occurring once. Sequences were obtained from PBMCs or a T cell subset sorted from them (not recorded which). These receptors were collected from a man aged 18-30 years who had mild COVID-19 (a few samples of this study predate the infection). Cell type and time point are not known. The CDR3 runs from the conserved cysteine through the conserved F or W. Each record gives: V gene, J gene, clone size, D gene, CDR3 protein, CDR3 DNA. A D gene is named only where the DNA matches it firmly. Rows may omit the clone size; those that give it use once, few, many or a size class.

TRBV25-1	TRBJ2-5	few	TRBD1	CASSDGTGGAETQYF	TGTGCCAGCAGTGACGGGACAGGGGGTGCGGAGACCCAGTACTTC
TRBV5-1	TRBJ2-1	NA	TRBD1	CASSLVPTGSSYNEQFF	TGCGCCAGCAGCTTGGTTCCGACAGGGAGCTCCTACAATGAGCAGTTCTTC
TRBV11-2	TRBJ2-7	few	TRBD2	CASSRRLAGGREQYF	TGTGCCAGCAGCCGACGACTAGCGGGGGGGCGGGAGCAGTACTTC
TRBV12-3/TRBV12-4	TRBJ1-1	few	NA	CASTEQGGTEAFF	TGTGCCAGCACCGAACAGGGTGGCACTGAAGCTTTCTTT
TRBV7-9	TRBJ2-1	few	NA	CASSLLSPRGQFF	TGTGCCAGCAGCTTACTGTCCCCCCGCGGGCAGTTCTTC
TRBV4-1	TRBJ2-3	NA	TRBD2	CASSQGPSSGAPSDTQYF	TGCGCCAGCAGCCAAGGTCCCTCCAGCGGGGCGCCCTCAGATACGCAGTATTTT
TRBV6-2/TRBV6-3	TRBJ1-5	NA	NA	CASSYSFRQPQHF	TGTGCCAGCAGTTACAGTTTTCGTCAGCCCCAGCATTTT
TRBV27	TRBJ1-2	few	TRBD1	CASSLDWDRGHYGYTF	TGTGCCAGCAGTTTAGATTGGGACAGGGGGCACTATGGCTACACCTTC
TRBV27	TRBJ2-7	NA	NA	CASSPRRGRTPYEQYF	TGTGCCAGCAGCCCTAGGAGAGGACGGACCCCCTACGAGCAGTACTTC
TRBV6-2/TRBV6-3	TRBJ2-5	NA	NA	CAARDRRELQETQYF	TGTGCCGCCCGGGACCGAAGAGAATTACAAGAGACCCAGTACTTC
TRBV15	TRBJ2-5	few	NA	CATSPRDTAKETQYF	TGTGCCACCAGCCCCCGGGACACGGCGAAAGAGACCCAGTACTTC
TRBV12-1	TRBJ1-2	once	NA	CASSFRGRTASSYGYTF	TGTGCCAGCAGCTTTCGGGGTAGGACGGCAAGCTCGTATGGCTACACCTTC
TRBV5-1	TRBJ2-7	NA	TRBD1	CASSFGTGGYEQYF	TGCGCCAGCAGCTTCGGGACAGGGGGCTACGAGCAGTACTTC
TRBV7-9	TRBJ2-3	few	NA	CASSRARDTQYF	TGTGCCAGCAGCCGAGCAAGGGATACGCAGTATTTT
TRBV4-1	TRBJ2-1	NA	TRBD2	CASSQLLAGEVNNEQFF	TGCGCCAGCAGCCAGTTACTAGCGGGGGAAGTCAACAATGAGCAGTTCTTC
TRBV5-1	TRBJ2-7	NA	TRBD1	CASSLWDRGYEQYF	TGCGCCAGCAGCTTATGGGACAGGGGCTACGAGCAGTACTTC
TRBV5-1	TRBJ2-2	few	TRBD1	CASSPGQGDTGELFF	TGCGCCAGCAGCCCAGGACAGGGTGACACCGGGGAGCTGTTTTTT
TRBV2	TRBJ1-2	NA	NA	CASRTVGTYGYTF	TGTGCCAGCAGGACGGTGGGGACCTATGGCTACACCTTC
TRBV4-1	TRBJ1-3	many	NA	CASSLVPGDSGNTIYF	TGCGCCAGCAGCCTTGTTCCAGGGGACTCTGGAAACACCATATATTTT
TRBV5-1	TRBJ1-2	few	NA	CASSYPAGDYGYTF	TGCGCCAGCAGCTACCCCGCCGGGGACTATGGCTACACCTTC
TRBV5-6	TRBJ1-5	few	TRBD1	CASSVTGGGNQPQHF	TGTGCCAGCAGCGTGACAGGGGGCGGCAATCAGCCCCAGCATTTT
TRBV7-8	TRBJ2-2	few	NA	CASSKDRLNTGELFF	TGTGCCAGCAGTAAAGACAGGCTGAACACCGGGGAGCTGTTTTTT
TRBV29-1	TRBJ2-5	many	NA	CSVVFPARGGETQYF	TGCAGCGTTGTTTTCCCGGCCAGGGGTGGGGAGACCCAGTACTTC
TRBV2	TRBJ2-7	few	NA	CASSEIGTPFYEQYF	TGTGCCAGCAGTGAAATCGGCACTCCGTTTTACGAGCAGTACTTC
TRBV6-1	TRBJ2-7	many	TRBD1	CASSETGAGEQYF	TGTGCCAGCAGTGAGACAGGGGCCGGCGAGCAGTACTTC
TRBV12-3/TRBV12-4	TRBJ2-1	few	NA	CASAGNEQFF	TGTGCCAGCGCCGGAAATGAGCAGTTCTTC
TRBV5-1	TRBJ2-7	few	NA	CASSLVGRDEQYF	TGCGCCAGCAGCTTGGTTGGTCGGGACGAGCAGTACTTC
TRBV7-2	TRBJ2-2	NA	NA	CASASARDAGELFF	TGTGCCAGCGCTTCGGCACGAGATGCCGGGGAGCTGTTTTTT
TRBV20-1	TRBJ1-1	NA	TRBD1	CSATHRGRISEAFF	TGCAGTGCTACCCACAGGGGGCGGATCTCTGAAGCTTTCTTT
TRBV10-3	TRBJ2-1	NA	NA	CAISEGGNSYNEQFF	TGTGCCATCAGTGAAGGGGGGAACTCCTACAATGAGCAGTTCTTC
TRBV3-1	TRBJ1-6	many	TRBD1	CASSTYPGTGTYSPLHF	TGTGCCAGCAGCACCTACCCGGGGACAGGAACCTATTCACCCCTCCACTTT
TRBV4-2	TRBJ2-1	NA	TRBD2	CASSRAGTSGGNEQFF	TGTGCCAGCAGCCGCGCCGGGACTAGCGGGGGGAATGAGCAGTTCTTC
TRBV12-3/TRBV12-4	TRBJ1-1	NA	NA	CASSFRAADTEAFF	TGTGCCAGCAGTTTTAGGGCAGCAGACACTGAAGCTTTCTTT
TRBV6-6	TRBJ2-5	NA	NA	CASSFRAGTQYF	TGTGCCAGCAGTTTCCGGGCGGGGACCCAGTACTTC
TRBV6-5	TRBJ1-4	once	NA	CASSVMATNEKLFF	TGTGCCAGCTCTGTGATGGCAACTAATGAAAAACTGTTTTTT
TRBV7-8	TRBJ2-1	few	TRBD2	CASSLARRLAGGQKFF	TGTGCCAGCAGCTTAGCGCGCCGACTAGCGGGGGGACAGAAGTTCTTC
TRBV18	TRBJ2-2	NA	NA	CASSPGEIGAPDGTGELFF	TGTGCCAGCTCACCAGGCGAGATTGGGGCCCCGGACGGCACCGGGGAGCTGTTTTTT
TRBV10-3	TRBJ2-7	few	NA	CAISESISYEQYF	TGTGCCATCAGTGAGTCGATCTCCTACGAGCAGTACTTC
TRBV20-1	TRBJ2-5	few	TRBD1	CSARGGQGVETQYF	TGCAGTGCTAGAGGGGGACAGGGGGTAGAGACCCAGTACTTC
TRBV20-1	TRBJ2-1	NA	TRBD2	CSARGSGGGYNEQFF	TGCAGTGCTAGAGGTAGCGGGGGAGGCTACAATGAGCAGTTCTTC
TRBV11-3	TRBJ2-1	NA	NA	CASSFRDNEQFF	TGTGCCAGCAGCTTCCGGGACAATGAGCAGTTCTTC
TRBV27	TRBJ2-7	few	NA	CASSRRVLVGYEQYF	TGTGCCAGCAGCCGCAGGGTTTTGGTGGGTTACGAGCAGTACTTC
TRBV25-1	TRBJ1-2	NA	NA	CASSDKWPGDRNNYGYTF	TGTGCCAGCAGTGATAAGTGGCCTGGAGATCGAAATAACTATGGCTACACCTTC
TRBV4-1	TRBJ2-3	few	TRBD2	CASSQVVAGGPRSDTQYF	TGCGCCAGCAGCCAAGTCGTAGCGGGGGGGCCAAGGTCAGATACGCAGTATTTT
TRBV18	TRBJ2-5	NA	NA	CASSPPGSQETQYF	TGTGCCAGCTCACCCCCGGGCAGCCAAGAGACCCAGTACTTC
TRBV4-1	TRBJ2-3	few	TRBD2	CASSPGTSGGPDTQYF	TGCGCCAGCAGCCCGGGGACTAGCGGGGGCCCAGATACGCAGTATTTT
TRBV5-1	TRBJ2-6	NA	NA	CASSSDRLSGANVLTF	TGCGCCAGCAGCTCGGACAGACTGTCTGGGGCCAACGTCCTGACTTTC
TRBV7-2	TRBJ1-3	few	NA	CASSYGVGSGNTIYF	TGTGCCAGCAGCTACGGGGTCGGCTCTGGAAACACCATATATTTT
TRBV5-6	TRBJ1-1	NA	NA	CASSRWGALSGTEAFF	TGTGCCAGCAGCCGGTGGGGGGCGCTTAGTGGCACTGAAGCTTTCTTT
TRBV12-3/TRBV12-4	TRBJ2-2	few	NA	CASTQGNTGELFF	TGTGCCAGCACACAGGGGAACACCGGGGAGCTGTTTTTT
TRBV12-3/TRBV12-4	TRBJ2-3	NA	TRBD2	CASTTSGGLDTQYF	TGTGCCTCTACGACTAGCGGGGGGTTAGATACGCAGTATTTT
TRBV7-2	TRBJ2-3	few	NA	CASSLWPTLQYF	TGTGCCAGCAGCTTATGGCCAACCCTGCAGTATTTT
TRBV20-1	TRBJ2-3	few	NA	CSASGTYTDTQYF	TGCAGTGCTTCAGGGACCTACACAGATACGCAGTATTTT
TRBV5-3	TRBJ2-1	NA	TRBD2	CARSFKAGGDNEQFF	TGTGCCAGAAGCTTCAAAGCGGGGGGGGATAATGAGCAGTTCTTC
TRBV19	TRBJ1-6	NA	NA	CASSIRDRPLHF	TGTGCCAGTAGTATCCGGGATCGGCCCCTCCACTTT
TRBV7-9	TRBJ1-2	few	TRBD1	CASSFQGDRSGYTF	TGTGCCAGCAGCTTTCAGGGGGATCGTTCTGGCTACACCTTC